This T cell receptor beta chain was obtained from a study of shared clonotypes between healthy human individuals. The ends were cut back, 1 base at V and 1 base at J, with 6 bases in the middle. The CDR3 runs to 14 residues. The germline CDR1 and CDR2 sequences are MGHRA and YSYEKL. In the case of this clone: As yet, its antigen is unknown. Other DNA sequences in this sample translate to the same CDR3.

Study-level results: Naive CD4 clonotype sharing across four donors was around 5%.

Naive CD45RA+ and memory CD45RA-negative subsets were split from CD4+ cells. Assay runs were performed at deep level. As processed by the authors: Junction-only sequences without quality scores were provided by ImmunoSEQ, so filtering was different. Profiling relied on immunoSEQ multiplex PCR, and the TCRdb table lists in-frame clones only, not all of them. D and trimming come from the DNA, and the V and J calls and clone size come from that table. The table has more than 550,000 clones, approximately 72% seen once. The V call is TRBV4-1, the J call TRBJ2-3; D uncertain. Sample: memory CD4+ T cells sorted from blood. Sample subset: CD45RA-negative fraction. The receptor comes from a woman aged 25 to 39 in good health. The CDR3 protein is CASSQGSGTDTQYF. In nucleotides, the CDR3 is TGCGCCAGCAGCCAAGGGTCCGGCACAGATACGCAGTATTTT.